This paragraph reports one T cell receptor (beta chain). This CDR3 comprises 14 residues. CDR1 is MGHDK and CDR2 is SYGVNS in the germline V gene. V lost 4 bases and J 3 bases, leaving 12 bases between the germline ends. PCR involved 60 Vbeta and 13 Jbeta primers. Profiled with immunoSEQ multiplex PCR; TCRdb holds only in-frame clones, not every one. The sample yields tens of thousands of clones, around four fifths seen once. The sample comes from a study of cytomegalovirus exposure and HLA in healthy donors. The source is a male donor in good health and CMV-seropositive. Sequenced input: PBMCs. This chain connects TRBV25-1 to TRBJ1-2; TRBD1 is a possible D gene (6 bases). The CDR3: CASSGAGDHYGYTF. The CDR3 region has the DNA TGTGCCAGCAGTGGGGCAGGGGATCACTATGGCTACACCTTC.